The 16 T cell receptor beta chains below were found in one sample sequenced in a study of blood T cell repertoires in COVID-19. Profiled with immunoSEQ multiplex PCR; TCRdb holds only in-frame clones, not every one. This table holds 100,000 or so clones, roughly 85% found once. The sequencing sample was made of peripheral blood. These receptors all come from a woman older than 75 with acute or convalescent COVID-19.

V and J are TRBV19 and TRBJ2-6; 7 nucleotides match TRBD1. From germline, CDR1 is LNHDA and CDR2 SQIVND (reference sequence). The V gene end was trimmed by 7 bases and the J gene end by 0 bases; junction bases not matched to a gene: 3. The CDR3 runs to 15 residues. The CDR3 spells CASTRGNSGANVLTF. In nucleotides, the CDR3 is TGTGCCAGTACCAGGGGGAACTCTGGGGCCAACGTCCTGACTTTC.

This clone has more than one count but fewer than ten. CDR3 loop: CASSPQEGKLFF. The CDR3 DNA reads as TGTGCCAGCAGCCCACAGGAGGGAAAACTGTTTTTT. The rearrangement links TRBV7-9 to TRBJ1-4; maybe TRBD1 (5 bases). This CDR3 is built from 12 residues. CDR1 SEHNR and CDR2 FQNEAQ come from the germline V gene (reference sequence). Trimming removed 5 bases at V and 10 bases at J, with 11 bases between.

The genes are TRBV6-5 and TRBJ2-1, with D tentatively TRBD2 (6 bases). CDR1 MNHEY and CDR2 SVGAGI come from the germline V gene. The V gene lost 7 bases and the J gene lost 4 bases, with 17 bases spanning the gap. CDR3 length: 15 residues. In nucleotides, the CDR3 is TGTGCCAGCACTCCTCGGGAGCCGGGGTACAATGAGCAGTTCTTC. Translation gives CASTPREPGYNEQFF.

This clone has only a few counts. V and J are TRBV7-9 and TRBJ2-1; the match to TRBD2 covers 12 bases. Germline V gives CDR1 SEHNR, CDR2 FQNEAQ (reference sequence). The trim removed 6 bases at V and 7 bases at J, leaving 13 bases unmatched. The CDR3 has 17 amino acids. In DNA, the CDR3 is TGTGCCAGCAGGCCCAACGCGGGACTAGCGGGTATGAATGAGCAGTTCTTC. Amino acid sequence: CASRPNAGLAGMNEQFF.

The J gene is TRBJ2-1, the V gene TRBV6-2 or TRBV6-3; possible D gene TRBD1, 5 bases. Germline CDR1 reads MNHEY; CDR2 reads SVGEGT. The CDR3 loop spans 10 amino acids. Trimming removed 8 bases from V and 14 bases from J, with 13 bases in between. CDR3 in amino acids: CASGLQGEFF. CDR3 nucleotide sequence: TGTGCCAGCGGCCTCCAAGGGGAGTTCTTC.

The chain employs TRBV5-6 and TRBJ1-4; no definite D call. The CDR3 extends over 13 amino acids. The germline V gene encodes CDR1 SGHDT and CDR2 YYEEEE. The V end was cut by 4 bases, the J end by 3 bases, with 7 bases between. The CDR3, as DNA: TGTGCCAGCAGCGTGGGAGCTAATGAAAAACTGTTTTTT. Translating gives CASSVGANEKLFF.

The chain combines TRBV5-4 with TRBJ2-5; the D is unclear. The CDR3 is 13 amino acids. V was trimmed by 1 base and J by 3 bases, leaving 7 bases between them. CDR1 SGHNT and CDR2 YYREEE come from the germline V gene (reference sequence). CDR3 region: CASSLWREETQYF. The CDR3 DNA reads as TGTGCCAGCAGCTTGTGGAGAGAAGAGACCCAGTACTTC.

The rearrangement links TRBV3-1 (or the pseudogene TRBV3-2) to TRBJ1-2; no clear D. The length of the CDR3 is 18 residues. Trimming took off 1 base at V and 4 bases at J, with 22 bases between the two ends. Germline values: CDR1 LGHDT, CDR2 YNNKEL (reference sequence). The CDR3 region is CASSQGFGEANVVYGYTF. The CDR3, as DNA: TGTGCCAGCAGCCAAGGGTTCGGAGAGGCAAACGTTGTCTATGGCTACACCTTC.

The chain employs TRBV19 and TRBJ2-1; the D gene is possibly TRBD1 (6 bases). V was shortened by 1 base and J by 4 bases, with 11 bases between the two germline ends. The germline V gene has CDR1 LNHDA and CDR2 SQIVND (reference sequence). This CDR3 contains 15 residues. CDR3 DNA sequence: TGTGCCAGTAGTATAGGACAGGTCTTATACAATGAGCAGTTCTTC. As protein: CASSIGQVLYNEQFF. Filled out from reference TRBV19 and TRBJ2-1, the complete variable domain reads DGGITQSPKYLFRKEGQNVTLSCEQNLNHDAMYWYRQDPGQGLRLIYYSQIVNDFQKGDIAEGYSVSREKKESFPLTVTSAQKNPTAFYLCASSIGQVLYNEQFFGPGTRLTVL.

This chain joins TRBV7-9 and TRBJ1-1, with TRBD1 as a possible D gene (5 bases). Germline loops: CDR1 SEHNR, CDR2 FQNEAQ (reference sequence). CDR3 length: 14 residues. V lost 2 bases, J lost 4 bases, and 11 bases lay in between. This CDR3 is CASSLRGLGTEAFF. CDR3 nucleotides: TGTGCCAGCAGCTTAAGGGGCCTAGGCACTGAAGCTTTCTTT.

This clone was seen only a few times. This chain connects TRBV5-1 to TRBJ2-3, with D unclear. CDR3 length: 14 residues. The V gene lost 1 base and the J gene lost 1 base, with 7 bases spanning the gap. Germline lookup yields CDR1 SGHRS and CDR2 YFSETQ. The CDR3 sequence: CASSLSSGTDTQYF. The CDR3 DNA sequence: TGCGCCAGCAGCTTGAGCAGCGGCACAGATACGCAGTATTTT.

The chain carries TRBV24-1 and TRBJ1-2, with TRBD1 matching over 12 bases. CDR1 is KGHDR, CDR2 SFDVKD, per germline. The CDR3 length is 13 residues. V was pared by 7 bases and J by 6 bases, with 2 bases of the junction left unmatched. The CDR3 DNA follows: TGTGCCACCAGGGGACAGGGGGCGCATGGCTACACCTTC. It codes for CATRGQGAHGYTF.

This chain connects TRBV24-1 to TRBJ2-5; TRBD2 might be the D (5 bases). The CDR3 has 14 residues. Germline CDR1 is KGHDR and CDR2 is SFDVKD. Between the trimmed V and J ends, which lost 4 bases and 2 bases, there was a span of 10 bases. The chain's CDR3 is CATSESGMQETQYF. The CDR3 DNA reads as TGTGCCACCAGTGAGTCCGGGATGCAAGAGACCCAGTACTTC.

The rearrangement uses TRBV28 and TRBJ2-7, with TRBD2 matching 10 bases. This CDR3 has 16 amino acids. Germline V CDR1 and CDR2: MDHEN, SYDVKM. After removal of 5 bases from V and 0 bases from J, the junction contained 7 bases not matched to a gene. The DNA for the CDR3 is TGTGCCAGCAGTCTGACTAGCGGGTCCCTCTCCTACGAGCAGTACTTC. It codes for CASSLTSGSLSYEQYF.

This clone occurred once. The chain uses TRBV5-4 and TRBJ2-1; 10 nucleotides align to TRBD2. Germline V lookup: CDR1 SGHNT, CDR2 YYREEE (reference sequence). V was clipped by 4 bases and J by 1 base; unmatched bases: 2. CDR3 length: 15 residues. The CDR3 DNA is TGTGCCAGCAGCCTGACTAGCGGGTCCTACAATGAGCAGTTCTTC. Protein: CASSLTSGSYNEQFF.

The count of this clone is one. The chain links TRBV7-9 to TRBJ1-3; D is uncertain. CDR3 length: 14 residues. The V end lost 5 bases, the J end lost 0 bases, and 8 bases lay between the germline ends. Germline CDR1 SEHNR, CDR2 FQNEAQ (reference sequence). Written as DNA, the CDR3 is TGTGCCAGCAGCAAACTCCTCTCTGGAAACACCATATATTTT. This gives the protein CASSKLLSGNTIYF. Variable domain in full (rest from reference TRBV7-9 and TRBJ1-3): DTGVSQNPRHKITKRGQNVTFRCDPISEHNRLYWYRQTLGQGPEFLTYFQNEAQLEKSRLLSDRFSAERPKGSFSTLEIQRTEQGDSAMYLCASSKLLSGNTIYFGEGSWLTVV.